This T cell receptor beta chain was sequenced for a study of OX40 agonist ivuxolimab in advanced cancers. A remark on this clone: Its target is not known.

Clones were sequenced by immunoSEQ multiplex PCR, and TCRdb holds only the in-frame ones, with some missing. This sample has about 75,000 clones, with 85% to 90% found just once. Overall study findings and caveats: Expanded clones were, on average, more numerous among CD8+ T cells than CD4+.

This clonotype originated in an adult with an advanced solid tumor such as melanoma, head and neck, liver or kidney cancer. The source material was CD4+ or CD8+ T cells sorted from blood, sampled in a trial of the OX40 agonist ivuxolimab.

CDR3 in amino acids: CASSKRGGTYIQYF. DNA of the CDR3: TGTGCCAGCAGCAAAAGGGGGGGTACGTACATTCAGTACTTC. The chain carries TRBV27 and TRBJ2-4; D might be TRBD2 (7 bases). The V and J ends lost 6 bases and 8 bases respectively, with 17 bases between them. Germline assignment: CDR1 MNHEY and CDR2 SMNVEV (reference sequence). The CDR3 extends over 14 amino acids.